This T cell receptor beta chain was observed in a study of response to subunit inactivated influenza vaccine. General observations from the study: The authors proposed limited new T cell recruitment per seasonal influenza vaccination.

TCRdb itself ran the RT-PCR reads through MiXCR, one entry per CDR3 protein. The table has under 750,000 distinct CDR3 sequences, 12% seen once. A remark on this clonotype: Its target is not known. Relative to the germline gene, one junction end is altered; a read error may explain this.

Germline V gene lookup returns CDR1 MDHEN and CDR2 SYDVKM. The CDR3 loop spans 13 amino acids. The V and J genes are TRBV28 and TRBJ2-7, with D possibly matching TRBD1 (6 bases). Specimen: PBMCs from blood, collected on the day of vaccination. This TCR derives from a man aged 50-60 years who received an inactivated influenza vaccine. CDR3 region: CACSLGGSYEQYF. The CDR3 nucleotides are TGTGCCTGCAGTTTAGGGGGCTCCTACGAGCAGTACTTC. The complete variable domain, with remaining parts taken from reference TRBV28 and TRBJ2-7, reads DVKVTQSSRYLVKRTGEKVFLECVQDMDHENMFWYRQDPGLGLRLIYFSYDVKMKEKGDIPEGYSVSREKKERFSLILESASTNQTSMYLCACSLGGSYEQYFGPGTRLTVT.